The rows below give T cell receptor beta chains drawn from one sample of a study of blood T cell repertoires in COVID-19. Assay: immunoSEQ multiplex PCR; the TCRdb copy retains only in-frame clones and omits some. Counted here are 150,000 to 200,000 clones, 89% occurring once; the ten biggest clones make up roughly 0.77%. The sequenced sample was PBMCs or T cells enriched from blood (not recorded which). The source is a woman under 30 who had recovered from COVID-19. Each CDR3 is given with its conserved first and last residue. The D gene is left open where the match is weak.

NA	TRBJ2-2	TRBV5-1	12	CASSLVGRELFF	TGCGCCAGCAGCTTGGTGGGCAGGGAGCTGTTTTTT
NA	TRBJ2-7	TRBV18	15	CASSPLQRVSYEQYF	TGTGCCAGCTCACCACTCCAGCGGGTCTCCTACGAGCAGTACTTC
NA	TRBJ1-2	TRBV5-8	14	CASSLSGLKSGYTF	TGTGCCAGCAGCTTGTCGGGACTTAAGTCGGGCTACACCTTC
TRBD1	TRBJ1-5	TRBV19	15	CASSSAPGQGPPQHF	TGTGCCAGTAGTTCCGCCCCGGGACAGGGTCCGCCCCAGCATTTT
TRBD1	TRBJ2-7	TRBV28	15	CASTPGQGGRYEQYF	TGTGCCAGCACCCCTGGACAGGGGGGGCGCTACGAGCAGTACTTC
TRBD2	TRBJ2-7	TRBV15	16	CATSRDPSGSSYEQYF	TGTGCCACCAGCAGAGATCCTAGCGGGAGTAGTTACGAGCAGTACTTC
TRBD2	TRBJ2-2	TRBV3-1/TRBV3-2	17	CASSPGRAGAPYGELFF	TGTGCCAGCAGCCCAGGAAGGGCGGGAGCCCCCTACGGGGAGCTGTTTTTT
NA	TRBJ1-1	TRBV29-1	12	CSVGKGDTEAFF	TGCAGCGTTGGGAAAGGAGACACTGAAGCTTTCTTT
NA	TRBJ1-5	TRBV5-1	14	CASSLEGGAQPQHF	TGCGCCAGCAGCTTGGAGGGGGGGGCTCAGCCCCAGCATTTT
NA	TRBJ2-3	TRBV24-1	14	CATSEDYLSATQYF	TGTGCCACCAGTGAAGACTACCTCTCCGCTACGCAGTATTTT